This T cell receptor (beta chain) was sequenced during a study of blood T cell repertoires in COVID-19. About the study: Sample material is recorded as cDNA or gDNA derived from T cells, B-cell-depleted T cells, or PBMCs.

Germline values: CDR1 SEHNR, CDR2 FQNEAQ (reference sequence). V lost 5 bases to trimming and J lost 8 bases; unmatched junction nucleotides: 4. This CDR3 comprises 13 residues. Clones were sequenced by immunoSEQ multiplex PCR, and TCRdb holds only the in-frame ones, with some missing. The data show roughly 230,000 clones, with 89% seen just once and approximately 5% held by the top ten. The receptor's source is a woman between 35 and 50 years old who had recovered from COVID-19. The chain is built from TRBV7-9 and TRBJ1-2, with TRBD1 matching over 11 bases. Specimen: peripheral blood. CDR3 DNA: TGTGCCAGCAGCACGGACAGGGGGCACGGCTACACCTTC. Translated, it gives CASSTDRGHGYTF.